One sample yielded the 5 T cell receptor beta chains listed below, sequenced in a study of CD4 T cells in relation to SARS-CoV-2 and coronaviruses (dated by TCRdb to the early 2020s). The library was generated by the immunoSEQ multiplex PCR assay. TCRdb took over this immuneACCESS table, retaining in-frame rearrangements with V and J assigned. Such tables are incomplete; in checked studies, under half of the missing clones stem from an unresolved V gene, and the remainder is unexplained. In all, the sample holds some 45,000 clones, and roughly 82% of those were seen once. Clones ranked in the top ten supply approximately 1.5% of the sample. Their specific antigens are unknown. Material for sequencing was naive CD4+ T cells from PBMCs, cultured in vitro. Taken with the paper, the label for cell subset or site translates to: naive CD4+ T cells isolated by negative enrichment. These receptors came from an adult with COVID-19.

The J gene is TRBJ2-7, the V gene TRBV7-8; no firm D call. V was cut by 4 bases and J by 3 bases, with 13 bases left in between. The CDR3 runs to 14 residues. Germline V gene lookup returns CDR1 SGHVS and CDR2 FQNEAQ. DNA of the CDR3: TGTGCCAGCAGCTCCGATTCGGGTCTCTACGAGCAGTACTTC. Encoded protein: CASSSDSGLYEQYF.

The chain joins TRBV30 to TRBJ2-5; D is possibly TRBD1 (5 bases). Germline CDR1 is GTSNPN and CDR2 is SVGIG (reference sequence). Trimming cost V 2 bases and J 5 bases, with 18 bases left between them. The length of the CDR3 is 15 residues. The CDR3 reads CAWSIGLGASETQYF. CDR3 DNA: TGTGCCTGGAGTATTGGTCTAGGGGCGTCGGAGACCCAGTACTTC.

The CDR3: CASNPLAGTDTQYF. CDR3 nucleotide sequence: TGTGCCAGCAACCCTCTAGCGGGCACAGATACGCAGTATTTT. The chain uses TRBV9 and TRBJ2-3; 7 bases fit TRBD2. The CDR3 totals 14 residues. V lost 6 bases, J lost 1 base, and 5 bases stayed unmatched. In germline, CDR1 is SGDLS, CDR2 YYNGEE.

The chain is built from TRBV5-1 and TRBJ2-2, with TRBD2 matching 13 bases. Per germline, CDR1 SGHRS and CDR2 YFSETQ. The CDR3 covers 18 residues. With V trimmed by 5 bases and J by 5 bases, 12 bases remained unmatched. This chain's CDR3 is CASSSGLAGLSGTGELFF. For the CDR3, the DNA is TGCGCCAGCAGTTCGGGACTAGCGGGATTAAGTGGGACCGGGGAGCTGTTTTTT.

This clone appeared a single time. The chain links TRBV5-1 to TRBJ1-4; TRBD1 agrees at 9 bases. The CDR3 runs to 15 residues. V trimming: 5 bases; J trimming: 8 bases; junction bases outside the gene matches: 10. The germline V gene encodes CDR1 SGHRS and CDR2 YFSETQ. The CDR3 DNA reads as TGCGCCAGCAGGCCCGGGACAGGGAATCGCGAAAAACTGTTTTTT. Its protein is CASRPGTGNREKLFF.